This TCR beta chain emerged from a study of shared clonotypes between healthy human individuals. This clone showed up just a few times. For every subset, genomic DNA was evenly distributed across several immunoSEQ plates. Some clones are missing from TCRdb's copy, which holds only in-frame ones; the method was immunoSEQ multiplex PCR. Here the sample spans approximately 460,000 clones, more than 70% being singletons. Germline-derived CDR1 and CDR2 are SGHNT and YYREEE (reference sequence). V was trimmed by 3 bases and J by 4 bases, leaving 11 bases between them. This CDR3 contains 14 residues. The specimen sequenced was PBMCs. The receptor was derived from a woman aged 40 to 49 in good health. Some clones in this sample may be carry-over from other donors' samples. The rearrangement uses TRBV5-4 and TRBJ2-1, with a possible D match to TRBD1 (7 bases). The CDR3 DNA sequence: TGTGCCAGCAGCTCCCAGGGGGGATACAATGAGCAGTTCTTC. Translated, it gives CASSSQGGYNEQFF.